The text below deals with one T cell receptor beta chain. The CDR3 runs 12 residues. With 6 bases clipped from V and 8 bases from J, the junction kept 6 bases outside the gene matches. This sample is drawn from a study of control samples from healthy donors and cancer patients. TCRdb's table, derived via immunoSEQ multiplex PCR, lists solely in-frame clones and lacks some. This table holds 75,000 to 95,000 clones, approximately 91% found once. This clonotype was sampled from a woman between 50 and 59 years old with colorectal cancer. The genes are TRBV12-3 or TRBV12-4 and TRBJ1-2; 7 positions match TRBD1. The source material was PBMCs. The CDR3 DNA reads TGTGCCAGCAGGAGTACAGGGGACGGCTACACCTTC. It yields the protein CASRSTGDGYTF.